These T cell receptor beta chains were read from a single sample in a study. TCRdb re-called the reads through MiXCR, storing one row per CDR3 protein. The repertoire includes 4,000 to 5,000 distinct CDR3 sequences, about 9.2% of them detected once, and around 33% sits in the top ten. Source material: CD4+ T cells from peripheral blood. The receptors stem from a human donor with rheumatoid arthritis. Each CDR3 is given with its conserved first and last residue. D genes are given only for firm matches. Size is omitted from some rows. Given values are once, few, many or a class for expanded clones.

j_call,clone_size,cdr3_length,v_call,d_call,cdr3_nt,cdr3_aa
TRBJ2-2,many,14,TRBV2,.,TGTGCCAGCAGGGGGGACTCCCTCACCGGGGAGCTGTTTTTT,CASRGDSLTGELFF
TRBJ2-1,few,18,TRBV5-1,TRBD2,TGCGCCAGCAGCCAGGATAGCGGGACTTTCCAATCCTACAATGAGCAGTTCTTC,CASSQDSGTFQSYNEQFF
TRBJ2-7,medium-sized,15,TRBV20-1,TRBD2,TGCAGTGCTAGAGATTTCGCGGGAGGGACCTACGAGCAGTACTTC,CSARDFAGGTYEQYF
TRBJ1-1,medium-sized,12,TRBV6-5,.,TGTGCCAGCAAAGGGGGGGGCACTGAAGCTTTCTTT,CASKGGGTEAFF
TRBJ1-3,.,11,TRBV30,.,TGTGCCTGGTCACCTGGAAACACCATATATTTT,CAWSPGNTIYF
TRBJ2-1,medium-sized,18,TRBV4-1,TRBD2,TGCGCCAGCAGCCAAGATACAGGGCGGGAGGGCCGGTACAATGAGCAGTTCTTC,CASSQDTGREGRYNEQFF
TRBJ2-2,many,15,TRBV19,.,TGTGCCAGTATCGAGACAGGACCGAACACCGGGGAGCTGTTTTTT,CASIETGPNTGELFF
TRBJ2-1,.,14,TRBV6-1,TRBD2,TGTGCCAGCAGCCGGACTAGCGGGAACAATGAGCAGTTCTTC,CASSRTSGNNEQFF
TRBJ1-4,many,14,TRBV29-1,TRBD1,TGCAGCGTTTTACTCCAGGGGGCGCGAGAAAAACTGTTTTTT,CSVLLQGAREKLFF
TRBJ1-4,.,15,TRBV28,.,TGTGCCAGCAGTCAACGGACATTGCGAGGCGAAAAACTGTTTTTT,CASSQRTLRGEKLFF
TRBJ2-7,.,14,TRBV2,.,TGTGCCAGCCGATTAACGGGCCAAGCCTACGAGCAGTACTTC,CASRLTGQAYEQYF
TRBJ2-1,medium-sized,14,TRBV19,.,TGTGCCAGTAGTATAATGAGCTCCTACAATGAGCAGTTCTTC,CASSIMSSYNEQFF
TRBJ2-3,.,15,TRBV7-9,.,TGTGCCAGCAGCCAAGGAAGCGGGAGCACAGATACGCAGTATTTT,CASSQGSGSTDTQYF
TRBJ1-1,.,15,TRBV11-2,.,TGTGCCAGCAGCTTAGCCTCAGGAGCCGGGGCTGAAGCTTTCTTT,CASSLASGAGAEAFF
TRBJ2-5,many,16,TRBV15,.,TGTGCCACCAGCAGAGAGGGACAAGGAGGGTTGGAGACCCAGTACTTC,CATSREGQGGLETQYF
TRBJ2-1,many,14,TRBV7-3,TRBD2,TGTGCCAGCAGCCTAGGGACTAGCGGAGCGGAGCAGTTCTTC,CASSLGTSGAEQFF
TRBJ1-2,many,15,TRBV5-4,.,TGTGCCAGCAGCTTGTATCCGAGGGAAGTGGATGGCTACACCTTC,CASSLYPREVDGYTF
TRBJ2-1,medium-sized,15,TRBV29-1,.,TGCAGCACGTCCTCCCAGGGGAAGCAACACAATGAGCAGTTCTTC,CSTSSQGKQHNEQFF
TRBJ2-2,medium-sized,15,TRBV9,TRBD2,TGTGCCAGCAGCGTTAGCGGGTGGAACACCGGGGAGCTGTTTTTT,CASSVSGWNTGELFF
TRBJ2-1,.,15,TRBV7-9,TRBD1,TGTGCCAGCAGCCCCTGGGACAGTAACCGGAATGAGCAGTTCTTC,CASSPWDSNRNEQFF
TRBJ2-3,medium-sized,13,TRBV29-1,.,TGCAGCGTTGAAGATCACACCACAGATACGCAGTATTTT,CSVEDHTTDTQYF
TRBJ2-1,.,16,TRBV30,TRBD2,TGTGCCTGGAGACCCTCGTGGACTAGCCTCTACAATGAGCAGTTCTTC,CAWRPSWTSLYNEQFF
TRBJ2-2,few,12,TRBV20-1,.,TGCAGTGCTAGGGGGGTCACCGGGGAGCTGTTTTTT,CSARGVTGELFF
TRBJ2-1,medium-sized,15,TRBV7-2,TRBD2,TGTGCCAGCAGCTGGGGACTAGCGGGAGCGACTGAGCAGTTCTTC,CASSWGLAGATEQFF
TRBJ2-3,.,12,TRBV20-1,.,TGCAGTGCTAATGGCTACACAGATACGCAGTATTTT,CSANGYTDTQYF
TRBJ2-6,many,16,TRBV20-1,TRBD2,TGCAGTGCTGGGGTAGCGGGGCTCTCTGGGGCCAACGTCCTGACTTTC,CSAGVAGLSGANVLTF
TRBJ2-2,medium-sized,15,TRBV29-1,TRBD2,TGCAGCGTTACTGCAGCGGGAGGGCCTAACGGGGAGCTGTTTTTT,CSVTAAGGPNGELFF
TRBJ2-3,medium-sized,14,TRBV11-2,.,TGTGCCAGCAGAAGTCTGGACGAAGCAGATACGCAGTATTTT,CASRSLDEADTQYF
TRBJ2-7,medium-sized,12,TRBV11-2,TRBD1,TGTGCCAGCACCCAGGGGGCTTACGAGCAGTACTTC,CASTQGAYEQYF
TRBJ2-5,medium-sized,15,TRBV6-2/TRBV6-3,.,TGTGCCAGCAGTTCCCCCACGGGGTACCAAGAGACCCAGTACTTC,CASSSPTGYQETQYF
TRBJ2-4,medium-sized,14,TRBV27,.,TGTGCCAGCAGTAGAAACCTAGCCAAAAACATTCAGTACTTC,CASSRNLAKNIQYF
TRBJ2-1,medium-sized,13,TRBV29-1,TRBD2,TGCAGCGCTCGGGAGGGCCCTCGGAATGAGCAGTTCTTC,CSAREGPRNEQFF
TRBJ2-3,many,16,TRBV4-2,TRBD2,TGTGCCAGCAGCCAAGACTTAGCGGGGATCACAGATACGCAGTATTTT,CASSQDLAGITDTQYF
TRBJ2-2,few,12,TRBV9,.,TGTGCCAGCAGCGTTGACAGGGGGGAGCTGTTTTTT,CASSVDRGELFF
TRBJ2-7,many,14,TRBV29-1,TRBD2,TGCAGCGTCCTGACTAGCGAGAGCTCCTACGAGCAGTACTTC,CSVLTSESSYEQYF
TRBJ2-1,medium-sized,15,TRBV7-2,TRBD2,TGTGCCAGCAGCTCGACTAGCGGGAGTCGGAATGAGCAGTTCTTC,CASSSTSGSRNEQFF
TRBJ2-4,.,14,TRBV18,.,TGTGCCAGCTCACCAGAAGGAGCCAAAAACATTCAGTACTTC,CASSPEGAKNIQYF
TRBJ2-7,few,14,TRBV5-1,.,TGCGCCAGCAGCCAAGGGGACTTCGAATACGAGCAGTACTTC,CASSQGDFEYEQYF
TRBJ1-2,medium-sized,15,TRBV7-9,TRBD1,TGTGCCAGCAGCTTAGGGGACAGTGTCAACTATGGCTACACCTTC,CASSLGDSVNYGYTF
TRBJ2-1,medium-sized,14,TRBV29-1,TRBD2,TGCAGCGTTGATCCCTCTAGCGGGAGAAATGAGCAGTTCTTC,CSVDPSSGRNEQFF
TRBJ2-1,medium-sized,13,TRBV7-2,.,TGTGCCAGCGGACCGGGACTTCTCAATGAGCAGTTCTTC,CASGPGLLNEQFF
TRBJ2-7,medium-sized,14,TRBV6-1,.,TGTGCCAGCAGTGGCCTCAGGAACTCCTACGAGCAGTACTTC,CASSGLRNSYEQYF
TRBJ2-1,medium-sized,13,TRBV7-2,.,TGTGCCAGCAGCTTAGGGTCCGGACTAGAGCAGTTCTTC,CASSLGSGLEQFF
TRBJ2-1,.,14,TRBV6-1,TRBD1,TGTGCCAGCAATGGACAGGGGGCTTGGGATGAGCAGTTCTTC,CASNGQGAWDEQFF
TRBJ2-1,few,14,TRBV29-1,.,TGCAGCGTTGAAGGAGGGACTTCGCCGAATGAGCAGTTCTTC,CSVEGGTSPNEQFF
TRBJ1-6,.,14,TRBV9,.,TGTGCCAGCAGCGTATCCGTTTTTAATTCACCCCTCCACTTT,CASSVSVFNSPLHF
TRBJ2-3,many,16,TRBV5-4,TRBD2,TGTGCCAGCAGCTACGGACTAGCGGGAGTTGACGATACGCAGTATTTT,CASSYGLAGVDDTQYF
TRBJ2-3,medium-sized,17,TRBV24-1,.,TGTGCCACCAGTGAACCTACGGGGGACTCTAGCACAGATACGCAGTATTTT,CATSEPTGDSSTDTQYF
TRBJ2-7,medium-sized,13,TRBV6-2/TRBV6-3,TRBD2,TGTGCCAGCGGACTAGCGGTCCTCTACGAGCAGTACTTC,CASGLAVLYEQYF
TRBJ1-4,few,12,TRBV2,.,TGTGCCAGCGTCGGACGTAATGAAAAACTGTTTTTT,CASVGRNEKLFF
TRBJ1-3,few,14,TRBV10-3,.,TGTGCCATCAGTAGGGACCCCTCTGGAAACACCATATATTTT,CAISRDPSGNTIYF
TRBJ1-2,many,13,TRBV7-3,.,TGTGCCAGCAGCTTAGGGCAGGACTATGGCTACACCTTC,CASSLGQDYGYTF
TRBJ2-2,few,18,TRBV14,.,TGTGCCAGCAGCCAGAATGGACAGCTACTTCCGAACACCGGGGAGCTGTTTTTT,CASSQNGQLLPNTGELFF
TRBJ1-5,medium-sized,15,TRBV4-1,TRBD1,TGCGCCAGCAGCCAAGCGTTGGGAGCAGGGGGGCCCCAGCATTTT,CASSQALGAGGPQHF
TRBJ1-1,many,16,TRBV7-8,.,TGTGCCAGCAGCTTAGTGGACAGTTCGGGCCAAGCTGAAGCTTTCTTT,CASSLVDSSGQAEAFF